This T cell receptor (beta chain) was captured in a study of control samples from healthy donors and cancer patients. Method: immunoSEQ multiplex PCR; TCRdb's copy keeps in-frame clones and lacks some. In the table there are tens of thousands of clones, around 83% of which are singletons. V was cut by 1 base and J by 1 base, with 8 bases left in between. Germline V gives CDR1 LGHDT, CDR2 YNNKEL (reference sequence). The CDR3 length is 14 residues. This receptor was taken from a man aged 55 to 70 with colorectal cancer. This chain joins TRBV3-1 (or the pseudogene TRBV3-2) and TRBJ2-7; tentative D call: TRBD1 (5 bases). The source material was PBMCs. The CDR3 sequence: CASSQGTFSYEQYF. CDR3 sequence (DNA): TGTGCCAGCAGCCAAGGGACATTTTCCTACGAGCAGTACTTC.